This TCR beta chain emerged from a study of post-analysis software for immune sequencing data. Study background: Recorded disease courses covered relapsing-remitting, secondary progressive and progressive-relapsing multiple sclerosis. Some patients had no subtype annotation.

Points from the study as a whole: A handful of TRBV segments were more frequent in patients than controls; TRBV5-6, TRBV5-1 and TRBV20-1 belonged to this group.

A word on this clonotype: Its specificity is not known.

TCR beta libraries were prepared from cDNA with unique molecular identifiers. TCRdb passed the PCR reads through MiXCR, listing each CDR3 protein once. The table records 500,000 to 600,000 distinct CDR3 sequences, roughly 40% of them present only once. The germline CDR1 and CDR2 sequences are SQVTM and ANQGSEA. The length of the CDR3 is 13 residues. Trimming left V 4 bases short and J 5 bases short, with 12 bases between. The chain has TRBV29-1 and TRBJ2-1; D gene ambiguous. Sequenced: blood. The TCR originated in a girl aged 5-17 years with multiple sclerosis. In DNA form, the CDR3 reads TGCAGCGTTGCCCAGACTTTTGACAATGAGCAGTTCTTC. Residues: CSVAQTFDNEQFF.